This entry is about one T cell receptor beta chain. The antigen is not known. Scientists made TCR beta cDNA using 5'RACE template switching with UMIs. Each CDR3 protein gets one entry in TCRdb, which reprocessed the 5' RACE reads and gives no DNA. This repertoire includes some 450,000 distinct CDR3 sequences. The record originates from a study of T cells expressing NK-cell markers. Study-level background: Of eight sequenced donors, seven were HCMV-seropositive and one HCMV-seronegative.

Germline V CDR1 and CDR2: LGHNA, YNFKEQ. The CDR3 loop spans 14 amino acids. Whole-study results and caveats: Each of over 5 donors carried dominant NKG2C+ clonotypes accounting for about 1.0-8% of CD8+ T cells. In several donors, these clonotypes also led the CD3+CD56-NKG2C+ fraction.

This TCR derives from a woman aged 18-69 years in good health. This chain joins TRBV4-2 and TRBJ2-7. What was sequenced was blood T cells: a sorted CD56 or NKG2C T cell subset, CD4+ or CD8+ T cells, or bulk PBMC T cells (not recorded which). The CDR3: CASSSIGISYEQYF.